This is a list of T cell receptor beta chains from one sample in a study of CD8 T cells in Susac syndrome. TCRdb ran MiXCR on the immunoSEQ multiplex PCR reads and lists one entry per CDR3 protein. The sample yields some 450,000 distinct CDR3 sequences, more than 80% seen once. Sequencing was done on a sample of CD8+ T cells from PBMCs. The receptors derive from a human donor with multiple sclerosis. Both conserved end residues are part of each CDR3. The order of the fields is D gene, V gene, J gene, clone size, CDR3 DNA, CDR3 protein. The D gene is left open where the match is weak. The size field is filled for only some rows; it gives once, few, many or a size class.

d_call: TRBD2
v_call: TRBV7-7
j_call: TRBJ2-7
clone_size: few
cdr3_nt: TGTGCTAGCAGCCCCGGACTAGCGGGAGTTTACGAGCAGTACTTC
cdr3_aa: CASSPGLAGVYEQYF

d_call: -
v_call: TRBV27
j_call: TRBJ2-7
clone_size: -
cdr3_nt: TGTGCCAGCAGTTTATCTGTGGAGGGGTCTTACGAGCAGTACTTC
cdr3_aa: CASSLSVEGSYEQYF

d_call: -
v_call: TRBV7-7
j_call: TRBJ1-3
clone_size: -
cdr3_nt: TGTGCTAGCAGCTTAGCTCCGTACCGCACAGGCTCTGGAAACACCATATATTTT
cdr3_aa: CASSLAPYRTGSGNTIYF

d_call: TRBD1
v_call: TRBV9
j_call: TRBJ2-7
clone_size: few
cdr3_nt: TGTGCCAGCAGCGAGGGGGGACAGGAGCCCTACGAGCAGTACTTC
cdr3_aa: CASSEGGQEPYEQYF

d_call: -
v_call: TRBV12-3/TRBV12-4
j_call: TRBJ1-5
clone_size: -
cdr3_nt: TGTGCCAGCACCTGGGACCTTCAGGGGCGAGGGGGTCAGCCCCAGCATTTT
cdr3_aa: CASTWDLQGRGGQPQHF

d_call: -
v_call: TRBV27
j_call: TRBJ2-7
clone_size: few
cdr3_nt: TGTGCCAGCATGGGCGGGCCATCTGGGGAGCAGTACTTC
cdr3_aa: CASMGGPSGEQYF

d_call: TRBD2
v_call: TRBV11-1
j_call: TRBJ2-1
clone_size: once
cdr3_nt: TGTGCCAGCAGCTGGACTAGCGGGAGGGAAAATGAGCAGTTCTTC
cdr3_aa: CASSWTSGRENEQFF

d_call: TRBD2
v_call: TRBV3-1
j_call: TRBJ2-3
clone_size: once
cdr3_nt: TGTGCCAGCAGCCAATCATTGGCGGGAGTAGCCTCTAGCACAGATACGCAGTATTTT
cdr3_aa: CASSQSLAGVASSTDTQYF

d_call: -
v_call: TRBV4-1
j_call: TRBJ1-3
clone_size: -
cdr3_nt: TGCGCCAGCAGCCTACAGGGAAACACCATATATTTT
cdr3_aa: CASSLQGNTIYF

d_call: -
v_call: TRBV7-9
j_call: TRBJ2-2
clone_size: -
cdr3_nt: TGTGCCAGCAGCTTAGAGCCATCCGGGGAGCTGTTTTTT
cdr3_aa: CASSLEPSGELFF

d_call: TRBD1
v_call: TRBV2
j_call: TRBJ2-1
clone_size: -
cdr3_nt: TGTGCCAGCAGAGGACAGGGAATCTACAATGAGCAGTTCTTC
cdr3_aa: CASRGQGIYNEQFF

d_call: TRBD1
v_call: TRBV30
j_call: TRBJ1-1
clone_size: -
cdr3_nt: TGTGCCTGGAGTGCGGGACAGGGGTTCTCTGAAGCTTTCTTT
cdr3_aa: CAWSAGQGFSEAFF

d_call: -
v_call: TRBV5-1
j_call: TRBJ1-5
clone_size: -
cdr3_nt: TGCGCCAGCAGCCCTGTTCGGACAGAGAGCAATCAGCCCCAGCATTTT
cdr3_aa: CASSPVRTESNQPQHF

d_call: -
v_call: TRBV11-2
j_call: TRBJ1-3
clone_size: -
cdr3_nt: TGTGCCAGCAGCTTATGGACACTCCGCTCTGGAAACACCATATATTTT
cdr3_aa: CASSLWTLRSGNTIYF

d_call: -
v_call: TRBV5-6
j_call: TRBJ1-3
clone_size: -
cdr3_nt: TGTGCCAGCAGGCCCGGGACGGCATCAGGAAACACCATATATTTT
cdr3_aa: CASRPGTASGNTIYF

d_call: -
v_call: TRBV27
j_call: TRBJ1-2
clone_size: -
cdr3_nt: TGTGCCAGCAGTCCTATCGACAGGTCGGATGGCTACACCTTC
cdr3_aa: CASSPIDRSDGYTF

d_call: -
v_call: TRBV27
j_call: TRBJ2-1
clone_size: few
cdr3_nt: TGTGCCAGCAGTTTTGGTGGCTTATACAATGAGCAGTTCTTC
cdr3_aa: CASSFGGLYNEQFF

d_call: -
v_call: TRBV12-3/TRBV12-4
j_call: TRBJ1-5
clone_size: -
cdr3_nt: TGTGCCAGCAGTTATCAGGACTTTGGGGGGGCCCAGCATTTT
cdr3_aa: CASSYQDFGGAQHF

d_call: -
v_call: TRBV12-3/TRBV12-4
j_call: TRBJ1-4
clone_size: -
cdr3_nt: TGTGCCAGCAGTCCGCAATTTGGGGGGGTCGGTGAAAAACTGTTTTTT
cdr3_aa: CASSPQFGGVGEKLFF

d_call: -
v_call: TRBV21-1
j_call: TRBJ2-4
clone_size: -
cdr3_nt: TGTGCCAGCAGCAAACTGGTTCAGCGGGAGGTAAACATTCAGTACTTC
cdr3_aa: CASSKLVQREVNIQYF

d_call: -
v_call: TRBV4-1
j_call: TRBJ2-1
clone_size: -
cdr3_nt: TGCGCCAGCAGCCAGGACACCGAGTACAATGAGCAGTTCTTC
cdr3_aa: CASSQDTEYNEQFF

d_call: -
v_call: TRBV27
j_call: TRBJ2-1
clone_size: -
cdr3_nt: TGTGCCAGCAGCCTACAGACCTCCTACAATGAGCAGTTCTTC
cdr3_aa: CASSLQTSYNEQFF

d_call: -
v_call: TRBV7-3
j_call: TRBJ2-3
clone_size: -
cdr3_nt: TGTGCCAGCAGCCTCAATCCCCCAGATACGCAGTATTTT
cdr3_aa: CASSLNPPDTQYF

d_call: TRBD1
v_call: TRBV20-1
j_call: TRBJ2-1
clone_size: -
cdr3_nt: TGCAGTGCTATAGACTCGGACAGGGGTGATCAAAATGAGCAGTTCTTC
cdr3_aa: CSAIDSDRGDQNEQFF

d_call: -
v_call: TRBV24-1
j_call: TRBJ2-5
clone_size: -
cdr3_nt: TGTGCCACCAGTGATCAAGGAAGCCAAGAGACCCAGTACTTC
cdr3_aa: CATSDQGSQETQYF

d_call: -
v_call: TRBV7-9
j_call: TRBJ1-1
clone_size: -
cdr3_nt: TGTGCCAGCAGCTCTGGGCGATTCGACACTGAAGCTTTCTTT
cdr3_aa: CASSSGRFDTEAFF

d_call: -
v_call: TRBV3-1
j_call: TRBJ2-5
clone_size: -
cdr3_nt: TGTGCCAGCAGCCAAGATCTTAACGAGCGGAAAGAGACCCAGTACTTC
cdr3_aa: CASSQDLNERKETQYF

d_call: -
v_call: TRBV12-3/TRBV12-4
j_call: TRBJ1-1
clone_size: once
cdr3_nt: TGTGCCAGCAGCTTCCCCAGGGCAGGAGCTTTCTTT
cdr3_aa: CASSFPRAGAFF

d_call: -
v_call: TRBV2
j_call: TRBJ2-1
clone_size: -
cdr3_nt: TGTGCCACACGTTGGGGACTTAATAATGAGCAGTTCTTC
cdr3_aa: CATRWGLNNEQFF

d_call: TRBD2
v_call: TRBV6-5
j_call: TRBJ2-5
clone_size: once
cdr3_nt: TGTGCCAGCAGTTACTCGGGAGCGGGGAACCAAGAGACCCAGTACTTC
cdr3_aa: CASSYSGAGNQETQYF

d_call: TRBD1
v_call: TRBV5-1
j_call: TRBJ1-4
clone_size: -
cdr3_nt: TGCGCCAGCAGCTTGGGTTGGACAGGCGATAATGAAAAACTGTTTTTT
cdr3_aa: CASSLGWTGDNEKLFF

d_call: TRBD1
v_call: TRBV5-1
j_call: TRBJ1-1
clone_size: -
cdr3_nt: TGCGCCAGCTTTCCAGGGGGGCTTAACACTGAAGCTTTCTTT
cdr3_aa: CASFPGGLNTEAFF

d_call: -
v_call: TRBV6-5
j_call: TRBJ2-2
clone_size: -
cdr3_nt: TGTGCCAGCAGTCACTGGGAGGGGGCAGGTACCGGGGAGCTGTTTTTT
cdr3_aa: CASSHWEGAGTGELFF

d_call: -
v_call: TRBV27
j_call: TRBJ2-3
clone_size: -
cdr3_nt: TGTGCCAGCAGTTTAATAGGGGGGGCTAAAGATACGCAGTATTTT
cdr3_aa: CASSLIGGAKDTQYF

d_call: -
v_call: TRBV29-1
j_call: TRBJ2-7
clone_size: -
cdr3_nt: TGCAGCGTTGAAGACGGCCCCTACGAGCAGTACTTC
cdr3_aa: CSVEDGPYEQYF

d_call: TRBD1
v_call: TRBV6-1
j_call: TRBJ2-7
clone_size: -
cdr3_nt: TGTGCCAGCAGTCGGACAGGGGGCTTGGTCGAGCAGTACTTC
cdr3_aa: CASSRTGGLVEQYF

d_call: -
v_call: TRBV19
j_call: TRBJ2-1
clone_size: -
cdr3_nt: TGTGCCAGTAGTATGGGGCTAGCCTCCTACAATGAGCAGTTCTTC
cdr3_aa: CASSMGLASYNEQFF

d_call: -
v_call: TRBV4-1
j_call: TRBJ1-5
clone_size: -
cdr3_nt: TGCGCCAGCAGCCAAGTTTCAACAAGAGGTAGCAATCAGCCCCAGCATTTT
cdr3_aa: CASSQVSTRGSNQPQHF

d_call: -
v_call: TRBV15
j_call: TRBJ2-6
clone_size: -
cdr3_nt: TGTGCCACCAGCAGAGAGTCATCGGGGGCCAACGTCCTGACTTTC
cdr3_aa: CATSRESSGANVLTF

d_call: -
v_call: TRBV5-4
j_call: TRBJ2-2
clone_size: -
cdr3_nt: TGTGCCAGCAGCCCGGACGGAACCGGGGAGCTGTTTTTT
cdr3_aa: CASSPDGTGELFF

d_call: TRBD2
v_call: TRBV9
j_call: TRBJ2-1
clone_size: -
cdr3_nt: TGTGCCAGCAGCGTGTCGGCTAGCGGCTACAATGAGCAGTTCTTC
cdr3_aa: CASSVSASGYNEQFF

d_call: -
v_call: TRBV4-1
j_call: TRBJ2-5
clone_size: -
cdr3_nt: TGCGCCAGCAGCACAGAGGAGACCCAGTACTTC
cdr3_aa: CASSTEETQYF

d_call: -
v_call: TRBV27
j_call: TRBJ2-7
clone_size: -
cdr3_nt: TGTGCCAGCAGTTTATATAAGTTCTCCTACGAGCAGTACTTC
cdr3_aa: CASSLYKFSYEQYF

d_call: -
v_call: TRBV20-1
j_call: TRBJ2-7
clone_size: -
cdr3_nt: TGCAGTGCTAGCGGAGGGGGCTACTCCTACGAGCAGTACTTC
cdr3_aa: CSASGGGYSYEQYF

d_call: -
v_call: TRBV30
j_call: TRBJ1-1
clone_size: -
cdr3_nt: TGTGCCTGGGGGGAAGGGAGGAACACTGAAGCTTTCTTT
cdr3_aa: CAWGEGRNTEAFF

d_call: -
v_call: TRBV2
j_call: TRBJ2-7
clone_size: -
cdr3_nt: TGTGCCAGCAGTGAAGCGTTGACTTACGAGCAGTACTTC
cdr3_aa: CASSEALTYEQYF

d_call: -
v_call: TRBV6-5
j_call: TRBJ1-2
clone_size: once
cdr3_nt: TGTGCCAGCAGTGCCCTTGACCGCGAGTATGGCTACACCTTC
cdr3_aa: CASSALDREYGYTF

d_call: -
v_call: TRBV7-9
j_call: TRBJ1-5
clone_size: once
cdr3_nt: TGTGCCAGCAGCTCCCCTGACGGGGGACAGCCCCAGCATTTT
cdr3_aa: CASSSPDGGQPQHF

d_call: -
v_call: TRBV15
j_call: TRBJ1-1
clone_size: -
cdr3_nt: TGTGCCACCAGCAGAGCCAGTAACACTGAAGCTTTCTTT
cdr3_aa: CATSRASNTEAFF

d_call: -
v_call: TRBV20-1
j_call: TRBJ2-7
clone_size: -
cdr3_nt: TGCAGTGCCCCAGTTGTAGGGGTGCCCTACGAGCAGTACTTC
cdr3_aa: CSAPVVGVPYEQYF